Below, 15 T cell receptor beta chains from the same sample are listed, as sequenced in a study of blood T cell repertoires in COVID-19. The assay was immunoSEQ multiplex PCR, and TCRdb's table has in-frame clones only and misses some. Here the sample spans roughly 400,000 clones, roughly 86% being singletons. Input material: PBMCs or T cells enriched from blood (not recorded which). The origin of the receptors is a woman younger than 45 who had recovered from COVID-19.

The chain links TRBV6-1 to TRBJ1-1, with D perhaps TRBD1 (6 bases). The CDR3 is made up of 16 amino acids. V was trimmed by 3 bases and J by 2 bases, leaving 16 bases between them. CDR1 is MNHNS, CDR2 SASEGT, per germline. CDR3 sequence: CASSDEGGWANTEAFF. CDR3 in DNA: TGTGCCAGCAGTGATGAGGGGGGGTGGGCAAACACTGAAGCTTTCTTT.

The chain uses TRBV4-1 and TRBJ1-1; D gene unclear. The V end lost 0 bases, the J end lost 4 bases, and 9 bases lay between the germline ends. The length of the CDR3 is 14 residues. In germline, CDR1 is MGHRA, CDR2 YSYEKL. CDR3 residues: CASSQERFTTEAFF. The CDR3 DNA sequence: TGCGCCAGCAGCCAAGAGAGGTTTACCACTGAAGCTTTCTTT.

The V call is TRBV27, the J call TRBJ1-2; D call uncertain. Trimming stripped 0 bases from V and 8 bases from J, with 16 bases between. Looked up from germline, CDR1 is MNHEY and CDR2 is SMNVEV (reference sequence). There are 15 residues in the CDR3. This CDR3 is CASSLSTVNRRGYTF. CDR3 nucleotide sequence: TGTGCCAGCAGTTTATCCACAGTGAATCGTCGGGGCTACACCTTC.

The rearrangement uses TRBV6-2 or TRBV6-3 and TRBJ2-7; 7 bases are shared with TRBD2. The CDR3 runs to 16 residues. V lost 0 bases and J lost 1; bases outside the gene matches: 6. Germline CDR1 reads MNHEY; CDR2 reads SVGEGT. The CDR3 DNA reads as TGTGCCAGCAGTTACTCGATTTGGGAGGGATCCTACGAGCAGTACTTC. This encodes CASSYSIWEGSYEQYF.

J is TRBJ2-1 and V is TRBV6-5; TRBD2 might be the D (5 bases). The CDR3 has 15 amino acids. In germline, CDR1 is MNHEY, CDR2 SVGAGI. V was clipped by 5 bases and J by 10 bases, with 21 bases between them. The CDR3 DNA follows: TGTGCCAGCAGTCCAGTGGGCTTCGTAGCGCAAGAGCAGTTCTTC. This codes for CASSPVGFVAQEQFF.

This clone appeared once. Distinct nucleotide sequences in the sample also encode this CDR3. The DNA for the CDR3 is TGTGCCAGCAGCCCCGGGACAGGGAGGTATGGCTACACCTTC. It is translated as CASSPGTGRYGYTF. The chain carries TRBV27 and TRBJ1-2; 9 positions match TRBD1. This CDR3 region has 14 residues. Germline lookup yields CDR1 MNHEY and CDR2 SMNVEV (reference sequence). The trim removed 6 bases at V and 5 bases at J, leaving 7 bases unmatched.

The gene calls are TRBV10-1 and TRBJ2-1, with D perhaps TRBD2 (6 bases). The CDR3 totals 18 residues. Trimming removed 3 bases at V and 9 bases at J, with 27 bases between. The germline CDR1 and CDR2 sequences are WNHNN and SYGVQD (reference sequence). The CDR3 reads CASSEVRRESYSHGEQFF. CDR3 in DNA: TGCGCCAGCAGTGAAGTACGCCGGGAGAGTTACTCCCACGGTGAGCAGTTCTTC.

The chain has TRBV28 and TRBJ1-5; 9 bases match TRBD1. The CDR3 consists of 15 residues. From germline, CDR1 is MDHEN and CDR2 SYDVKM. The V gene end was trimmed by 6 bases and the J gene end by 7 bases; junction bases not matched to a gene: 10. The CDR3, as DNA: TGTGCCAGCAGGACCGTGACAGGGGGTAACCAGCCCCAGCATTTT. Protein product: CASRTVTGGNQPQHF.

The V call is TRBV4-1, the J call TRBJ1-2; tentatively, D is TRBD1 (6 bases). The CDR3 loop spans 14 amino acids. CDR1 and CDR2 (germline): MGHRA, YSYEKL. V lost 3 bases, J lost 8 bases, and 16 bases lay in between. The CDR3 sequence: CASSHEGGRGGYTF. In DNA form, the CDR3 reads TGCGCCAGCAGCCACGAGGGGGGGCGAGGGGGCTACACCTTC.

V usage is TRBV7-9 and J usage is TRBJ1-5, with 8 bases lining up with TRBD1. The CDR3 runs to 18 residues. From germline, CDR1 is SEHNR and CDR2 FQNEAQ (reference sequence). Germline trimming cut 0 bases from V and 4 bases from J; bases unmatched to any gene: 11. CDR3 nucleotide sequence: TGTGCCAGCAGCTTAGCGAGAGGGCAGGGGGCACATAATCAGCCCCAGCATTTT. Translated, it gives CASSLARGQGAHNQPQHF.

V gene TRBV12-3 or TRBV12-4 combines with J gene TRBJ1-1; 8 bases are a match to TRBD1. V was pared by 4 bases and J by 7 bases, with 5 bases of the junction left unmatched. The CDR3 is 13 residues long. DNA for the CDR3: TGTGCCAGCAGTTCATTTACAGGGGGTGAAGCTTTCTTT. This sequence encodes CASSSFTGGEAFF.

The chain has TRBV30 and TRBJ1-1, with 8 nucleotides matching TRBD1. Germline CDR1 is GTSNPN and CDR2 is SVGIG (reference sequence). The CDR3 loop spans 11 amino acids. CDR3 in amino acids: CAGQVNTEAFF. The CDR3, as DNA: TGTGCGGGACAGGTGAACACTGAAGCTTTCTTT.

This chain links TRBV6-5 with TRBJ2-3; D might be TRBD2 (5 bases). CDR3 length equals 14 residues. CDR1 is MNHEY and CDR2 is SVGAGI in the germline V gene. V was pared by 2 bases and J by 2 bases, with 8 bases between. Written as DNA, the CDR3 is TGTGCCAGCAGTTACAGGGAGACCACAGATACGCAGTATTTT. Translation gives CASSYRETTDTQYF.

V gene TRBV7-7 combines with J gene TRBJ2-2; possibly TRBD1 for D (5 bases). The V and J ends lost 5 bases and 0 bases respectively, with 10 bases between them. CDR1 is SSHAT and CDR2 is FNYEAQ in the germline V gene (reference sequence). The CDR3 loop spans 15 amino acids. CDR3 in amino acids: CASSPRETNTGELFF. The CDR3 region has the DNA TGTGCCAGCAGCCCCAGGGAAACGAACACCGGGGAGCTGTTTTTT.

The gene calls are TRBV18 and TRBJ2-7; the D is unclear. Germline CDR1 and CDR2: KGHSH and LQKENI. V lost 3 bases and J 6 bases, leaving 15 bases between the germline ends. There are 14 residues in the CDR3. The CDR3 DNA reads TGTGCCAGCTCACCTAGCCTGAGTCCCTCCGAGCAGTACTTC. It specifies CASSPSLSPSEQYF.